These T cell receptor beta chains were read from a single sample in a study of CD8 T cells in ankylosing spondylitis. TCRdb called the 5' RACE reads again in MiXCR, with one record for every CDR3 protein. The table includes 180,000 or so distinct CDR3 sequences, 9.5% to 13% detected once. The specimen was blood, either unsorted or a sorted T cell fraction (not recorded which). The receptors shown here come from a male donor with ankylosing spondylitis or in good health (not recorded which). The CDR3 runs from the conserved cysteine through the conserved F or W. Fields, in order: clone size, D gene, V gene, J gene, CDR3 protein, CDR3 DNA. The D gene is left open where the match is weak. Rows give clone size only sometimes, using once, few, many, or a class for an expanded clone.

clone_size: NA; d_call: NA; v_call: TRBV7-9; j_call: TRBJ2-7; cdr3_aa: CASSLGGGPLEQYF; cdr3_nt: TGTGCCAGCAGCTTGGGCGGAGGCCCGCTCGAGCAGTACTTC
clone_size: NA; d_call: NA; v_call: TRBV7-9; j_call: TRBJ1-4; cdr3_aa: CASSPFATNEKLFF; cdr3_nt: TGTGCCAGCAGCCCGTTTGCAACTAATGAAAAACTGTTTTTT
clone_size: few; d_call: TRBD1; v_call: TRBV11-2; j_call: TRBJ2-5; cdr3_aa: CASSPGQGNAGTQYF; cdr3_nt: TGTGCCAGCAGCCCGGGACAGGGGAACGCCGGGACCCAGTACTTC
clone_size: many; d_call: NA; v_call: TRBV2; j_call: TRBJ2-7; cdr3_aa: CASSELDYPGSNEQYF; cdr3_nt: TGTGCCAGCAGTGAATTGGACTACCCAGGTTCCAACGAGCAGTACTTC
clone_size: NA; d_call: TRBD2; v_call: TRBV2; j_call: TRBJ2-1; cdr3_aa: CASSFTSGSLEEQFF; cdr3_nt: TGTGCCAGCAGTTTCACTAGCGGGAGCTTGGAGGAGCAGTTCTTC
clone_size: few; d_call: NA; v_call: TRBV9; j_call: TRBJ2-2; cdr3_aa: CASSVGGDTGELFF; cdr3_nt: TGTGCCAGCAGCGTAGGGGGGGACACCGGGGAGCTGTTTTTT
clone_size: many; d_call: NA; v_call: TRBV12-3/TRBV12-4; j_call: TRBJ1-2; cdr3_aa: CASRIRSQRRDGYTF; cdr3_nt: TGTGCCAGCAGGATTAGATCGCAGAGGCGGGATGGCTACACCTTC
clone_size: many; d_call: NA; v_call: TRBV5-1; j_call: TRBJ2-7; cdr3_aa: CASSLAIWEKGGRVAEQYF; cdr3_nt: TGCGCCAGCAGCTTGGCCATTTGGGAGAAGGGGGGCCGCGTAGCCGAGCAGTACTTC
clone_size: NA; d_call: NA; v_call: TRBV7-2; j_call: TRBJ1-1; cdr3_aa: CASGPWGVEAFF; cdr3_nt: TGTGCCAGCGGCCCCTGGGGGGTTGAAGCTTTCTTT
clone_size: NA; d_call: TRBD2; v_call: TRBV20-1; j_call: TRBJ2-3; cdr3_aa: CSASAGAFTDTQYF; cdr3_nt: TGCAGTGCTAGTGCGGGAGCCTTCACAGATACGCAGTATTTT
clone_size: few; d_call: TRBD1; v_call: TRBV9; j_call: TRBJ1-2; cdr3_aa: CASSVADREAGYTF; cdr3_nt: TGTGCCAGCAGCGTCGCCGACAGGGAAGCCGGCTACACCTTC
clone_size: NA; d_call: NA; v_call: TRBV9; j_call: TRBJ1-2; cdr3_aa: CASSVDAGTNYGYTF; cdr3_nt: TGTGCCAGCAGCGTAGATGCAGGTACTAACTATGGCTACACCTTC
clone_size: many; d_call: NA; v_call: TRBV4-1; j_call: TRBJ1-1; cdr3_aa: CASSQVGTGVNTEAFF; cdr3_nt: TGCGCCAGCAGCCAAGTTGGGACTGGGGTGAACACTGAAGCTTTCTTT
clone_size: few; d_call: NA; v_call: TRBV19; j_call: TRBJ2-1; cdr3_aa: CASSIAGYNEQFF; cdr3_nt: TGTGCCAGTAGTATAGCAGGGTACAATGAGCAGTTCTTC
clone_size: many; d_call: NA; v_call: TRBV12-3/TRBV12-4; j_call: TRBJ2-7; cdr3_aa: CASGLMALSYEQYF; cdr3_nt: TGTGCCAGCGGCCTAATGGCCCTGTCCTACGAGCAGTACTTC
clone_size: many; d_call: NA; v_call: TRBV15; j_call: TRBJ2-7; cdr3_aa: CATSRGSGSYEQYF; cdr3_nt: TGTGCCACCAGCAGGGGTTCAGGGTCGTACGAGCAGTACTTC
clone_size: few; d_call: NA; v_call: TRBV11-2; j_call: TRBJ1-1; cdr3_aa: CASSARGATEAFF; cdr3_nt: TGTGCCAGCAGCGCCCGGGGGGCTACTGAAGCTTTCTTT
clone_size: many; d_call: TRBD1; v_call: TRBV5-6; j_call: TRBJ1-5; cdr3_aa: CASSSDRRNQPQHF; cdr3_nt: TGTGCCAGCAGCTCGGACAGGCGGAATCAGCCCCAGCATTTT
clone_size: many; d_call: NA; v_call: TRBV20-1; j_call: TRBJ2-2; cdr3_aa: CSARQGLNTGELFF; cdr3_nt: TGCAGTGCTAGACAGGGTTTGAACACCGGGGAGCTGTTTTTT
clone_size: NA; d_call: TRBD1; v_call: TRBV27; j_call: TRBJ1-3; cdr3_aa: CASSFGNRGLFSGNTIYF; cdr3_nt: TGTGCCAGCAGTTTCGGGAACAGGGGATTGTTCTCTGGAAACACCATATATTTT
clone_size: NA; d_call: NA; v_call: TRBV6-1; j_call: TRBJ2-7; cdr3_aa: CASSGRLSYEQYF; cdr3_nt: TGTGCCAGCAGCGGCCGTCTTTCCTACGAGCAGTACTTC
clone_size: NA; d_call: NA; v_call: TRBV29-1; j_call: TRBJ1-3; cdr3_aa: CSVEDRGYSGNTIYF; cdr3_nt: TGCAGCGTTGAAGATAGAGGGTACTCTGGAAACACCATATATTTT
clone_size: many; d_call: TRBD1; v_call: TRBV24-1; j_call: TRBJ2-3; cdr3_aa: CATSDSPDRADTQYF; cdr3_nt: TGTGCCACCAGTGATTCACCTGACAGGGCAGATACGCAGTATTTT
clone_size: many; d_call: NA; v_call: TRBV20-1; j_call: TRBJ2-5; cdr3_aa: CSASRRDSGPQETQYF; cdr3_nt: TGCAGTGCTAGTCGGCGGGATAGCGGCCCACAAGAGACCCAGTACTTC
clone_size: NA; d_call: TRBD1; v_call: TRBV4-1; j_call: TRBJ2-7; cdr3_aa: CASSLQTGTGGSYEQYF; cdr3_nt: TGCGCCAGCAGCCTACAGACCGGGACAGGGGGCTCCTACGAGCAGTACTTC
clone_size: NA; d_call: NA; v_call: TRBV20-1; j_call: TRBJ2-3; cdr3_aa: CSARVTASAGTDTQYF; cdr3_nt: TGCAGTGCTAGAGTAACGGCTAGCGCCGGCACAGATACGCAGTATTTT
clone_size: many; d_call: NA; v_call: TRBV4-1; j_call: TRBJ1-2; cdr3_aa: CASSQGGGADYGYTF; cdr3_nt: TGCGCCAGCAGCCAAGGGGGGGGTGCGGACTATGGCTACACCTTC
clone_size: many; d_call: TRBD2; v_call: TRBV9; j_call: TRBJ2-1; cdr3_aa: CASSVVAGGNEQFF; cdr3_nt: TGTGCCAGCAGCGTAGTAGCGGGGGGGAATGAGCAGTTCTTC
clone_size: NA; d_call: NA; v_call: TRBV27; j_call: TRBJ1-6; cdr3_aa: CASTPFQGRNSPLHF; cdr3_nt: TGTGCCAGCACCCCCTTTCAGGGTCGGAATTCACCCCTCCACTTT
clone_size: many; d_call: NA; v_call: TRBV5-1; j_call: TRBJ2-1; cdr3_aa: CASTDPRRNEQFF; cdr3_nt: TGCGCCAGCACCGACCCTCGACGAAATGAGCAGTTCTTC
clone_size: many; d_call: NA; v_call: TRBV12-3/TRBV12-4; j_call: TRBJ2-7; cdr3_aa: CASSLGASGSEQYF; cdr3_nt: TGTGCCAGCAGTTTAGGAGCATCGGGGAGCGAGCAGTACTTC
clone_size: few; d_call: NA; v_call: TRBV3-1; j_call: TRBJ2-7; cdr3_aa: CASSQDRGAAYEQYF; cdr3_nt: TGTGCCAGCAGCCAAGACAGGGGAGCCGCCTACGAGCAGTACTTC
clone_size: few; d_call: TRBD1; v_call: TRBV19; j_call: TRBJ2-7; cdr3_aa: CASSRDSLSAYEQYF; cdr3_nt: TGTGCCAGTAGCCGGGACAGCTTATCCGCCTACGAGCAGTACTTC
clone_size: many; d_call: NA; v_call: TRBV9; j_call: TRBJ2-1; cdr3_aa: CASSVATLGKLNEQFF; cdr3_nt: TGTGCCAGCAGCGTAGCGACCCTAGGCAAGCTCAATGAGCAGTTCTTC
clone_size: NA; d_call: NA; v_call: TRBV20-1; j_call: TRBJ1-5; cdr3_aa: CSATGGSWNQPQHF; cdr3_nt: TGCAGTGCTACGGGGGGCAGTTGGAATCAGCCCCAGCATTTT
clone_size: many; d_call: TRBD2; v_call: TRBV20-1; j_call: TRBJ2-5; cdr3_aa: CSARTSGEQETQYF; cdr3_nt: TGCAGTGCGAGGACTAGCGGAGAGCAAGAGACCCAGTACTTC
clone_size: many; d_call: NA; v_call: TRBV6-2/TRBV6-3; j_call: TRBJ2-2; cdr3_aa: CASSPTRSGELFF; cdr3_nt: TGTGCCAGCAGTCCGACTCGATCCGGGGAGCTGTTTTTT
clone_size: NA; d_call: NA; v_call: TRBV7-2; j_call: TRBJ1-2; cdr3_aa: CASSLVRRAPVDGYTF; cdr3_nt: TGTGCCAGCAGCTTAGTTAGGAGGGCTCCGGTGGATGGCTACACCTTC
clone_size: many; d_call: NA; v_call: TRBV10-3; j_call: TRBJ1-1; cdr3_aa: CAISDGSFTEAFF; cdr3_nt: TGTGCCATCAGTGATGGCAGTTTCACTGAAGCTTTCTTT
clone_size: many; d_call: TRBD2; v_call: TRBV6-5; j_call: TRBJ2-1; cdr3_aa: CASSYGLAGGLDNEQFF; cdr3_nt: TGTGCCAGCAGTTACGGACTAGCGGGGGGATTAGACAATGAGCAGTTCTTC
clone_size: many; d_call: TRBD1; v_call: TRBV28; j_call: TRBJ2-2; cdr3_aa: CASTETQGAGELFF; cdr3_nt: TGTGCCAGCACCGAGACACAGGGGGCCGGGGAGCTGTTTTTT
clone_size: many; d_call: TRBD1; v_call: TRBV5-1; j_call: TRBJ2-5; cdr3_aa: CASSLGTGDEETQYF; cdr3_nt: TGCGCCAGCAGCCTCGGGACAGGGGATGAGGAGACCCAGTACTTC
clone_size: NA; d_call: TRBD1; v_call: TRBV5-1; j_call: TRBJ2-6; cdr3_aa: CASSLGDRGSGANVLTF; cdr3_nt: TGCGCCAGCAGCTTGGGGGACAGGGGCTCTGGGGCCAACGTCCTGACTTTC
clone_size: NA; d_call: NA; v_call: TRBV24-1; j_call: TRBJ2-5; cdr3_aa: CATSEVQYF; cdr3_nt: TGTGCCACCAGTGAGGTACAGTACTTC
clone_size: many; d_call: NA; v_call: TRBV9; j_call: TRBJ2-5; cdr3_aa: CASSVGFRARAGTQYF; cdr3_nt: TGTGCCAGCAGCGTAGGGTTTAGGGCACGGGCTGGCACCCAGTACTTC
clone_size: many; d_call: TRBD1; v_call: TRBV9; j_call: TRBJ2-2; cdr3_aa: CASSVGGQGAGNTGELFF; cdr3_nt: TGTGCCAGCAGCGTAGGCGGACAGGGGGCCGGTAACACCGGGGAGCTGTTTTTT
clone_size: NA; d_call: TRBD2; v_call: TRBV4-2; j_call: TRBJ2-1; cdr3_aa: CASSQDASGRGYNEQFF; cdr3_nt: TGTGCCAGCAGCCAAGATGCTAGCGGGAGGGGTTACAATGAGCAGTTCTTC
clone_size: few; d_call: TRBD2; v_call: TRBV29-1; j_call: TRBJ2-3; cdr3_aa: CSVDWTSGTRSTDTQYF; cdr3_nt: TGCAGCGTTGACTGGACTAGCGGAACTCGAAGCACAGATACGCAGTATTTT
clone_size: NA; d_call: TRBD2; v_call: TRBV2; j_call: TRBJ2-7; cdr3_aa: CASIGLAGKRPYEQYF; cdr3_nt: TGTGCCAGCATTGGACTAGCGGGGAAACGACCCTACGAGCAGTACTTC
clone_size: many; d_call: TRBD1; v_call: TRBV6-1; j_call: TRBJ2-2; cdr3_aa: CASIGQGKMNTGELFF; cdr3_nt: TGTGCCAGCATTGGACAGGGGAAAATGAACACCGGGGAGCTGTTTTTT
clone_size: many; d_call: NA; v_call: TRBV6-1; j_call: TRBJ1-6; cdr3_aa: CASKVREQNSPLHF; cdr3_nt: TGTGCCAGCAAGGTTCGGGAACAGAATTCACCCCTCCACTTT